The TCR beta chain described here comes from a study of naive and memory T cell subsets. General observations from the study: Naive repertoires, especially CD8, held a few larger clonotypes, possibly memory cells re-expressing CD45RA. In CD4 and CD8 cells, diversity dropped from naive through EMRA.

Cells stained for CD3, CD4, CD8, CD45RA and CD27 were sorted into four subsets. This clonotype was picked up many times. No antigen is known for it. The V and J ends lost 3 bases and 8 bases, in that order; junction bases with no gene match: 5. Germline V gene lookup returns CDR1 LGHDT and CDR2 YNNKEL (reference sequence). The CDR3 covers 14 residues. Both TRBC1 and TRBC2 were covered by a beta constant-region primer of two equimolar oligonucleotides. Four rounds of PCR amplified the ligated cDNA using nested alpha and beta constant-region primers plus SP2. One entry per CDR3 protein results from TCRdb running MiXCR on the UMI-ligation and nested PCR reads. The sample lists roughly 140,000 distinct CDR3 sequences; approximately 18% were seen once.

V is TRBV3-1 and J is TRBJ2-1, with 9 nucleotides matching TRBD1. The clonotype comes from a human donor in good health. Source material: naive CD8+ T cells from blood. For the CDR3, the DNA is TGTGCCAGCAGCCAGGAACAGGGGGCTCATGAGCAGTTCTTC. Its protein is CASSQEQGAHEQFF.